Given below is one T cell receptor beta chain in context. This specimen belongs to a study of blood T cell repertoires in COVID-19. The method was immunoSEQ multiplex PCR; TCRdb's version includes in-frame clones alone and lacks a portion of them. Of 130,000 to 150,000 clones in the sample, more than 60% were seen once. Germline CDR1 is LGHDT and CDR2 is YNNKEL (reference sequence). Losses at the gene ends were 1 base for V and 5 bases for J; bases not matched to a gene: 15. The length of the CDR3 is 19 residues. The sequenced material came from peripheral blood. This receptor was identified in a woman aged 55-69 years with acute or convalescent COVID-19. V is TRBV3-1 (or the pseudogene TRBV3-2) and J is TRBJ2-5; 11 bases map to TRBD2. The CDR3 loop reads CASSQGVWLAGGSGETQYF. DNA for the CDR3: TGTGCCAGCAGCCAAGGAGTGTGGCTAGCGGGAGGATCCGGGGAGACCCAGTACTTC.